This T cell receptor (beta chain) was obtained from a study of shared clonotypes between healthy human individuals. Across the whole study: Per-donor plates numbered three CD4 naive, three CD4 memory, two CD8 naive and one CD8 memory.

Germline assignment: CDR1 MGHRA and CDR2 YSYEKL. CDR3 length: 18 residues. After removal of 7 bases from V and 5 bases from J, the junction contained 17 bases not matched to a gene. It was into CD45RA+ naive and CD45RA-negative memory subsets that the CD4+ cells were split. Sequenced by immunoSEQ multiplex PCR; TCRdb stores in-frame clones only, minus some. The repertoire has roughly 1,500,000 clones, 95% to 99% of them found once; the top ten carry roughly 0.45%. V and J are TRBV4-1 and TRBJ2-1; 10 bases line up with TRBD2. This TCR came from a man younger than 45 in good health. Sequencing used naive CD4+ T cells sorted from blood. Sample subset: CD45RA+ positively selected. CDR3 protein: CASTLWTSGSTRHNEQFF. In DNA form, the CDR3 reads TGCGCCAGCACCCTCTGGACTAGCGGAAGTACGCGGCACAATGAGCAGTTCTTC.